The 21 T cell receptor beta chains below come from one sample, sequenced in a study of memory CD4+ T cells and cytomegalovirus serostatus. Single viable CD3+CD4+CD8-CD45RO+ cells were sorted as the memory CD4+ T cells. Only in-frame clones appear in the TCRdb table, and some are missing; sequencing was by immunoSEQ multiplex PCR. Here the sample spans about 59,000 clones, 80% to 90% being singletons. The sequenced sample was memory CD4+ T cells from blood. All receptors come from an adult in good health and CMV-seronegative.

V usage is TRBV5-1 and J usage is TRBJ2-1, with TRBD2 matching 11 bases. Per germline, CDR1 SGHRS and CDR2 YFSETQ. J lost 8 bases, V lost 2 bases, and 3 bases had no gene match. This CDR3 contains 14 residues. The CDR3 loop reads CASSFTSGSYEQFF. The DNA of the CDR3 is TGCGCCAGCAGCTTTACTAGCGGGAGCTATGAGCAGTTCTTC. Using reference TRBV5-1 and TRBJ2-1 for the parts outside the CDR3, the full variable domain is KAGVTQTPRYLIKTRGQQVTLSCSPISGHRSVSWYQQTPGQGLQFLFEYFSETQRNKGNFPGRFSGRQFSNSRSEMNVSTLELGDSALYLCASSFTSGSYEQFFGPGTRLTVL.

This chain links TRBV11-2 with TRBJ1-3; TRBD1 matches 9 bases. Germline CDR1 reads SGHAT; CDR2 reads FQNNGV. This CDR3 spans 15 amino acids. V dropped 5 bases and J dropped 7; count of bases not matched to a gene: 9. CDR3 amino acids: CASSPLGQGRNTIYF. CDR3 bases: TGTGCCAGCAGCCCATTGGGACAGGGAAGGAACACCATATATTTT.

This chain connects TRBV4-2 to TRBJ1-4; D remains unclear. Deletions cut 4 bases from V and 1 base from J, with 10 bases between. From germline, CDR1 is LGHNA and CDR2 YNFKEQ. The CDR3 contains 15 residues. CDR3 protein: CASSPSWETNEKLFF. The DNA of the CDR3 is TGTGCCAGCAGCCCATCGTGGGAAACTAATGAAAAACTGTTTTTT.

CDR3 in amino acids: CASSRIKPGLYGYTF. DNA of the CDR3: TGTGCCAGCAGTAGGATAAAGCCAGGTCTCTATGGCTACACCTTC. V usage is TRBV11-2 and J usage is TRBJ1-2; D unclear. The CDR3 consists of 15 residues. Trimming pared 6 bases from V and 4 bases from J, leaving 18 bases between. The germline CDR1 and CDR2 sequences are SGHAT and FQNNGV.

V is TRBV7-8 and J is TRBJ2-6; no definite D call. Germline V gene sequence: CDR1 SGHVS, CDR2 FQNEAQ. The CDR3 is 19 amino acids. V was trimmed by 5 bases and J by 2 bases, leaving 22 bases between them. The CDR3 DNA reads as TGTGCCAGCAGCCGATATAACAGTAGGTCAGGACCTGGGGCCAACGTCCTGACTTTC. Protein: CASSRYNSRSGPGANVLTF.

The chain recombines TRBV7-6 with TRBJ1-1; no definite D call. The CDR3 length is 13 residues. V lost 2 bases to trimming and J lost 3 bases, with 7 bases between them. Germline CDR1 reads SGHVS; CDR2 reads FNYEAQ. The CDR3 loop is CASSLNIYTEAFF. The DNA for the CDR3 is TGTGCCAGCAGCTTAAACATTTACACTGAAGCTTTCTTT.

The chain carries TRBV18 and TRBJ1-1; TRBD1 is a possible D gene (5 bases). Looked up from germline, CDR1 is KGHSH and CDR2 is LQKENI. Trimming removed 1 base at V and 3 bases at J, with 12 bases between. This CDR3 has 15 residues. The CDR3 nucleotides read TGTGCCAGCTCACCACAAACAGGTTTGTACACTGAAGCTTTCTTT. The encoded protein is CASSPQTGLYTEAFF.

This sequence joins TRBV10-2 and TRBJ1-2; 9 bases are shared with TRBD1. The V gene end was trimmed by 4 bases and the J gene end by 5 bases; junction bases not matched to a gene: 2. The germline gives CDR1 WSHSY, CDR2 SAAADI. The CDR3 has 13 amino acids. The CDR3 DNA sequence: TGCGCCAGCAGTGGGACAGGGGAGTATGGCTACACCTTC. It yields the protein CASSGTGEYGYTF.

The chain has TRBV15 and TRBJ1-1; no firm D call. V was pared by 0 bases and J by 7 bases, with 15 bases between. The CDR3 spans 15 residues. CDR1 is LNHNV, CDR2 YYDKDF, per germline (reference sequence). The CDR3 region has the DNA TGTGCCACCAGCAGAGATCAAAGTCTCCCGGGTGAAGCTTTCTTT. This encodes CATSRDQSLPGEAFF. Together with reference TRBV15 and TRBJ1-1, the CDR3 gives the full variable domain: DAMVIQNPRYQVTQFGKPVTLSCSQTLNHNVMYWYQQKSSQAPKLLFHYYDKDFNNEADTPDNFQSRRPNTSFCFLDIRSPGLGDTAMYLCATSRDQSLPGEAFFGQGTRLTVV.

This chain connects TRBV19 to TRBJ1-3; no definite D call. This CDR3 comprises 15 residues. Germline V gene lookup returns CDR1 LNHDA and CDR2 SQIVND (reference sequence). The V end was cut by 5 bases, the J end by 0 bases, with 11 bases between. CDR3 nucleotide sequence: TGTGCCAGTAGTTACGGGTGGAGCTCTGGAAACACCATATATTTT. Protein product: CASSYGWSSGNTIYF.

The V and J genes are TRBV6-6 and TRBJ1-1; D uncertain. This CDR3 has 13 residues. Germline V gene lookup returns CDR1 MNHNY and CDR2 SVGAGI (reference sequence). The ends were cut back, 5 bases at V and 1 base at J, with 8 bases in the middle. The CDR3 coding sequence is TGTGCCAGCAGTCATACACCGAACACTGAAGCTTTCTTT. This gives the protein CASSHTPNTEAFF.

The genes are TRBV2 and TRBJ2-7; D remains unclear. Germline CDR1 is SNHLY and CDR2 is FYNNEI. With 6 bases removed from V and 2 bases from J, the gap between germline ends came to 5 bases. There are 11 residues in the CDR3. The CDR3 nucleotides read TGTGCCAGCAGCTATGCCTACGAGCAGTACTTC. This translates into CASSYAYEQYF.

The chain couples TRBV6-5 to TRBJ1-1, with a tentative D call TRBD1 (5 bases). The germline V gene has CDR1 MNHEY and CDR2 SVGAGI. CDR3 length: 13 residues. The V end lost 5 bases, the J end lost 6 bases, and 13 bases lay between the germline ends. The CDR3 loop reads CASSLLRGPEAFF. CDR3 in DNA: TGTGCCAGCAGTCTATTGAGGGGTCCTGAAGCTTTCTTT.

The chain recombines TRBV28 with TRBJ2-7, with 13 nucleotides matching TRBD2. The CDR3 totals 15 residues. V dropped 4 bases and J dropped 9; count of bases not matched to a gene: 9. Germline V gene sequence: CDR1 MDHEN, CDR2 SYDVKM. The DNA of the CDR3 is TGTGCCAGCAGTTCGGGACTAGCGGGACCACGGGGGCAGTACTTC. Protein: CASSSGLAGPRGQYF.

The J gene is TRBJ1-6, the V gene TRBV7-9, with a tentative D call TRBD1 (5 bases). V lost 1 base, J lost 8 bases, and 6 bases lay in between. CDR1 and CDR2 from the germline V gene are SEHNR and FQNEAQ (reference sequence). The CDR3 is 13 residues long. CDR3 amino acids: CASSLVGDSPLHF. The CDR3 DNA reads TGTGCCAGCAGCTTAGTGGGGGATTCACCCCTCCACTTT.

The chain links TRBV5-1 to TRBJ2-7; D unclear. V was trimmed by 0 bases and J by 0 bases, leaving 19 bases between them. CDR3 length: 18 amino acids. Per the germline V gene, CDR1 is SGHRS and CDR2 is YFSETQ. CDR3 in DNA: TGCGCCAGCAGCTTGGTCAGATTGTGGGCCAGAGGCTCCTACGAGCAGTACTTC. This gives the protein CASSLVRLWARGSYEQYF.

V gene TRBV7-2 combines with J gene TRBJ2-7; D possibly uses TRBD1 or TRBD2 (5 bases each). V shed 1 base and J shed 0 bases, with 10 bases lying between them. Germline V gene sequence: CDR1 SGHTA, CDR2 FQGNSA. CDR3 length equals 15 residues. CDR3 in amino acids: CASSLVEGPSYEQYF. CDR3 coding DNA: TGTGCCAGCAGCTTAGTCGAGGGGCCCTCCTACGAGCAGTACTTC.

This clone was picked up one time. This chain uses TRBV7-9 with TRBJ2-3; D may be TRBD1 or TRBD2 (6 bases each). Germline CDR1 is SEHNR and CDR2 is FQNEAQ (reference sequence). This CDR3 is 15 amino acids long. V lost 1 base and J lost 2, with 10 bases in between. Written as DNA, the CDR3 is TGTGCCAGCAGCTTAGGGGGGGCTAACACAGATACGCAGTATTTT. The encoded protein is CASSLGGANTDTQYF.

About this clone itself: Sequence at one end of the junction differs from germline and may be a read error. For the CDR3, the DNA is TGTGCCAGCAGCATAGCCACTCGCGGGAGCAAGGACGAGCAGTACTTC. Translation gives CASSIATRGSKDEQYF. This sequence joins TRBV7-8 and TRBJ2-7, with 7 bases matching TRBD2. The CDR3 runs to 16 residues. The V gene's germline CDR1 is SGHVS and CDR2 FQNEAQ.

V is TRBV30 and J is TRBJ2-7, with TRBD2 matching 9 bases. Germline V CDR1 and CDR2: GTSNPN, SVGIG (reference sequence). J gave up 6 bases and V 5 bases, and 11 bases lay outside the gene matches. The CDR3 runs 14 residues. This CDR3 is CAWSHSGSFVEQYF. The CDR3 nucleotides are TGTGCCTGGTCCCATAGCGGGAGTTTTGTCGAGCAGTACTTC.

The V call is TRBV7-9, the J call TRBJ2-7, with D possibly being TRBD2 (6 bases). Between the trimmed V and J ends, which lost 5 bases and 0 bases, there was a span of 14 bases. Germline V gene lookup returns CDR1 SEHNR and CDR2 FQNEAQ (reference sequence). The CDR3 covers 15 residues. CDR3 sequence (DNA): TGTGCCAGCAGCGATTTGAGTAGCGGCTCCTACGAGCAGTACTTC. It translates to CASSDLSSGSYEQYF.